The clone carrying this T cell receptor beta chain was counted only a few times. No antigen is known for it. This record comes from a study of T-cell memory formation after mild COVID-19. Regarding the study as a whole: Mainly CM and EM harbored the contracting CD4+ clones; mainly EMRA harbored the CD8+ ones. Within pre-infection memory, some responding clones were found, suggesting cross-reactive memory joined. Among clones contracting day 15 to 85, CD4/CD8 was balanced, whereas later expanders leaned CD4+.

UMIs and sample barcodes were carried by the TCR alpha and TCR beta cDNA libraries that 5'RACE produced using constant-segment primers. TCRdb reprocessed the 5' RACE reads via MiXCR and lists one record per CDR3 protein. In the table there are hundreds of thousands of distinct CDR3 sequences, about 16% of which are singletons. Germline V CDR1 and CDR2: MNHEY, SVGAGI. The CDR3 loop spans 12 amino acids. Trimming removed 6 bases at V and 6 bases at J, with 11 bases between. The chain links TRBV6-5 to TRBJ1-2; the D gene is possibly TRBD1 (6 bases). The clonotype comes from a man aged 18 to 30 who had mild COVID-19 (a few samples of this study predate the infection). Cell type and time point are not known. The material sequenced was PBMCs or a T cell subset sorted from them (not recorded which). Written as DNA, the CDR3 is TGTGCCAGCAGCCAGGACAGAAATGGCTACACCTTC. The encoded protein is CASSQDRNGYTF.